These T cell receptor beta chains were read from a single sample in a study of human T cells and chemical hapten exposure. TCRdb re-called the RACE reads through MiXCR, storing one row per CDR3 protein. Seen here are about 81,000 distinct CDR3 sequences, 7.5% to 9.5% observed once, and the top ten hold around 1.5%. The material sequenced was whole blood, taken in connection with sensitization to the hapten diphenylcyclopropenone (DPC). The receptors stem from a woman in her twenties or thirties with alopecia areata. Some clones in this sample may be carry-over from other donors' samples. Both conserved end residues are part of each CDR3. A D gene is named only where the DNA matches it firmly.

CASSQAGSYEQYF | NA | TRBV14
CASSDGFRGYEQYF | NA | TRBV6-1
CASDSDRGYGYTF | TRBD1 | TRBV6-1
CASSYPGALYEQYF | NA | TRBV7-2
CASSLMASTDTQYF | NA | TRBV7-2
CASSEVAKSTDTQYF | NA | TRBV2
CSVEEVQGPGVMADTQYF | NA | TRBV29-1
CASSTTPDYQETQYF | NA | TRBV12-3/TRBV12-4
CSVTDRGDKNIQYF | TRBD1 | TRBV29-1
CASSVGGSNQPQHF | NA | TRBV9
CASSAGTANTEAFF | NA | TRBV2
CSARDIEGANEKLFF | NA | TRBV20-1
CAWKRGNTEAFF | NA | TRBV30
CASSLEREQYF | NA | TRBV7-9
CAISGIRGATEAFF | NA | TRBV10-3
CASSQTELGTEAFF | NA | TRBV4-1
CASSPFPGGGSTDTQYF | TRBD2 | TRBV4-2
CASSLAGNLRETQYF | NA | TRBV5-1
CASTSGNNYGYTF | NA | TRBV6-1
CSVTLMNTEAFF | NA | TRBV29-1
CASSHTRDSTYEQYF | NA | TRBV7-9
CASSLFEWTDTQYF | NA | TRBV7-7
CASTTGATTEAFF | NA | TRBV5-1
CASSESGQYGYTF | NA | TRBV6-1
CSARDNRGLAEAFF | TRBD1 | TRBV20-1
CSARGQVNQPQHF | NA | TRBV20-1
CASSADRGLGNTIYF | TRBD1 | TRBV9
CSARDHVTYEQYF | NA | TRBV20-1
CASSYWAGAPTDTQYF | NA | TRBV6-5
CASSDRVTQPQHF | NA | TRBV2
CASSQRGTALTDTQYF | NA | TRBV3-1
CASSCSNYNEQFF | NA | TRBV14